This T cell receptor (beta chain) was profiled in a study of T cell clonality in common variable immunodeficiency. The study's findings and limits: Shared TCRbeta clones were fewer between CVID subjects than controls. Reportedly, TCR beta sequences from common variable immunodeficiency showed fewer deletions and N-nucleotide insertions.

The CDR3 is 14 amino acids. Trimming removed 6 bases from V and 5 bases from J; junction bases left unmatched: 8. Germline-derived CDR1 and CDR2 are DFQATT and SNEGSKA (reference sequence). There are many counts of this clone. Its antigen is not identified. The read terminates 3 residues before the CDR3 end, so the remaining end is supplied by the germline J gene. Donors gave roughly 5 to 8 ml heparinized peripheral whole blood. Sequencing input was equivalent genomic DNA from CVID and controls. TCRdb's copy holds only in-frame clones and misses some; the assay was immunoSEQ multiplex PCR. Altogether more than 45,000 clones were found in the sample, and no singletons occur.

V gene TRBV20-1 combines with J gene TRBJ1-4; TRBD1 agrees at 8 bases. The sample taken for sequencing was peripheral blood mononuclear cells. The TCR originated in a person between 18 and 70 years old in good health. The sequenced part of the CDR3 DNA is TGCAGTGCCAACCCCCCAGGGGGCAATGAAAAA. Protein: CSANPPGGNEK. The full-length CDR3 reads as CSANPPGGNEKLFF.